The 25 T cell receptor beta chains given below trace back to one sample, sequenced in a study of OX40 agonist ivuxolimab in advanced cancers. Some clones are missing from TCRdb's copy, which holds only in-frame ones; the method was immunoSEQ multiplex PCR. The sample shows roughly 140,000 clones, approximately 94% of them seen only once. Source: CD4+ or CD8+ T cells sorted from blood, taken in a trial of the OX40 agonist ivuxolimab. The receptors were sampled from an adult with an advanced solid tumor such as melanoma, head and neck, liver or kidney cancer.

This chain links TRBV7-2 with TRBJ2-3; D uncertain. CDR1 SGHTA and CDR2 FQGNSA come from the germline V gene. V was shortened by 5 bases and J by 5 bases, with 5 bases between the two germline ends. This CDR3 is built from 11 residues. CDR3 in amino acids: CASSAQDTQYF. Here the CDR3 DNA reads TGTGCCAGCAGCGCTCAAGATACGCAGTATTTT.

The V and J genes are TRBV5-6 and TRBJ1-6; D not resolved. The germline gives CDR1 SGHDT, CDR2 YYEEEE. The germline V and J ends were trimmed by 2 bases and 0 bases, with 6 bases remaining between them. The CDR3 runs 15 residues. The CDR3 is CASSFRSSYNSPLHF. For the CDR3, the DNA is TGTGCCAGCAGCTTCAGGAGCTCCTATAATTCACCCCTCCACTTT.

The chain combines TRBV18 with TRBJ1-4, with D perhaps matching TRBD1 (5 bases). V lost 2 bases and J 8 bases, leaving 18 bases between the germline ends. The CDR3 loop spans 16 amino acids. Germline V gives CDR1 KGHSH, CDR2 LQKENI. The CDR3 sequence is CASSPFRDSKGEKLFF. CDR3 nucleotides: TGTGCCAGCTCACCATTCCGGGACTCTAAGGGGGAAAAACTGTTTTTT.

The chain combines TRBV18 with TRBJ1-1; D gene uncertain. Trimming took 1 base from V and 8 from J, leaving 8 bases between them. CDR1 KGHSH and CDR2 LQKENI come from the germline V gene. CDR3 length equals 12 residues. CDR3 residues: CASSPLEGEAFF. The DNA of the CDR3 is TGTGCCAGCTCACCACTCGAAGGGGAAGCTTTCTTT.

On this clone itself: At one boundary the junction diverges from the germline segment, which might be a read error. The chain combines TRBV11-2 with TRBJ1-1; TRBD1 might be the D (6 bases). Germline V gene sequence: CDR1 SGHAT, CDR2 FQNNGV. This CDR3 is 17 amino acids long. CDR3 protein: CASSPATGSGTAALSLF. CDR3 in DNA: TGTGCCAGCAGCCCGGCAACAGGGTCGGGGACGGCTGCCCTATCACTCTTT.

V is TRBV6-5 and J is TRBJ1-1; D gene ambiguous. V shed 0 bases and J shed 1 base, with 9 bases lying between them. Germline CDR1 reads MNHEY; CDR2 reads SVGAGI. The CDR3 totals 15 residues. CDR3 coding DNA: TGTGCCAGCAGTTACTCTGTCAGTCCGAACACTGAAGCTTTCTTT. Amino acids: CASSYSVSPNTEAFF.

Points on this clone: At one end the junction does not follow the germline gene, possibly because of a read error. The chain recombines TRBV7-7 with TRBJ1-1; D gene uncertain. In germline, CDR1 is SSHAT, CDR2 FNYEAQ (reference sequence). CDR3 length: 13 amino acids. DNA of the CDR3: TGTGCTAGCAGCTTAGCGCCGTACACTGAAGCTTTCTTT. Amino acids: CASSLAPYTEAFF.

In its sample, this clone was seen once. This chain links TRBV5-4 with TRBJ2-5, with 8 bases matching TRBD1. The germline CDR1 and CDR2 sequences are SGHNT and YYREEE (reference sequence). The trim removed 0 bases at V and 4 bases at J, leaving 2 bases unmatched. The CDR3 has 14 residues. The CDR3 protein is CASSLGTGPETQYF. CDR3 sequence (DNA): TGTGCCAGCAGCTTGGGGACAGGGCCAGAGACCCAGTACTTC.

V usage is TRBV28 and J usage is TRBJ1-2; D is uncertain. Per the germline V gene, CDR1 is MDHEN and CDR2 is SYDVKM. V was clipped by 6 bases and J by 8 bases, with 13 bases between them. The CDR3 sequence is 12 residues long. The CDR3: CASRPSIWGYTF. The CDR3 DNA reads as TGTGCCAGCAGGCCTAGTATATGGGGCTACACCTTC.

V and J are TRBV12-5 and TRBJ2-2, with D perhaps TRBD2 (6 bases). Per germline, CDR1 LGHNT and CDR2 FRNRAP. The V and J ends lost 3 bases and 2 bases respectively, with 10 bases between them. The CDR3 is 15 residues long. The CDR3 spells CASGFGGVNTGELFF. The CDR3, as DNA: TGTGCTAGTGGTTTTGGCGGGGTTAACACCGGGGAGCTGTTTTTT.

The chain has TRBV30 and TRBJ2-5, with TRBD2 as a possible D gene (5 bases). The CDR3 extends over 14 amino acids. V gave up 3 bases and J gave up 1 base, with 12 bases separating them. The germline V gene encodes CDR1 GTSNPN and CDR2 SVGIG (reference sequence). The CDR3 is CAWRKAGPQETQYF. The CDR3 coding sequence is TGTGCCTGGAGGAAGGCGGGCCCCCAAGAGACCCAGTACTTC. Combining the CDR3 with reference TRBV30 and TRBJ2-5 gives the whole variable domain SQTIHQWPATLVQPVGSPLSLECTVEGTSNPNLYWYRQAAGRGLQLLFYSVGIGQISSEVPQNLSASRPQDRQFILSSKKLLLSDSGFYLCAWRKAGPQETQYFGPGTRLLVL.

The chain recombines TRBV7-6 with TRBJ2-7; 9 nucleotides agree with TRBD1. V dropped 4 bases and J dropped 6; count of bases not matched to a gene: 4. The CDR3 length is 13 residues. Germline CDR1 reads SGHVS; CDR2 reads FNYEAQ. The CDR3 DNA reads as TGTGCCAGCAGCTGGACAGGGGCGGCCGAGCAGTACTTC. Residues: CASSWTGAAEQYF.

The chain couples TRBV4-1 to TRBJ2-2, with TRBD2 matching over 7 bases. The V segment lost 3 bases and the J segment 6 bases; nucleotides outside the gene matches: 10. The CDR3 has 16 amino acids. Germline V CDR1 and CDR2: MGHRA, YSYEKL. The CDR3 DNA is TGCGCCAGCAGCCACCCCTGGGAGGGTTACGCCGGGGAGCTGTTTTTT. Translated: CASSHPWEGYAGELFF.

The table lists this clone with a count of one. The chain has TRBV5-8 and TRBJ2-2; the D gene is possibly TRBD2 (5 bases). Germline CDR1 SGHTS, CDR2 YDEGEE. V lost 4 bases and J lost 5, with 21 bases in between. The CDR3 has 17 amino acids. The CDR3 nucleotides read TGTGCCAGCAGCCGCGGAGGAGGTTCCCACGCGACCGGGGAGCTGTTTTTT. This translates into CASSRGGGSHATGELFF. The variable domain in full, completed from reference TRBV5-8 and TRBJ2-2, reads EAGVTQSPTHLIKTRGQQATLRCSPISGHTSVYWYQQALGLGLQFLLWYDEGEERNRGNFPPRFSGRQFPNYSSELNVNALELEDSALYLCASSRGGGSHATGELFFGEGSRLTVL.

This chain connects TRBV25-1 to TRBJ2-5; 8 bases line up with TRBD2. CDR1 MGHDK and CDR2 SYGVNS come from the germline V gene. The CDR3 runs to 15 residues. V shed 8 bases and J 4 bases; nucleotides not matched to a gene: 12. The DNA for the CDR3 is TGTGCCAGCTCGCGAGACGGGGGGGCTGGAGAGACCCAGTACTTC. Its translation is CASSRDGGAGETQYF.

The CDR3 spells CASTPWTSGHNEQFF. CDR3 in DNA: TGTGCCAGTACCCCTTGGACTAGCGGGCACAATGAGCAGTTCTTC. J is TRBJ2-1 and V is TRBV19; TRBD2 aligns across 11 bases. J gave up 5 bases and V 7 bases, and 7 bases lay outside the gene matches. This CDR3 comprises 15 residues. Germline V CDR1 and CDR2: LNHDA, SQIVND (reference sequence).

The J gene is TRBJ1-5, the V gene TRBV6-1; D unresolved. The CDR3 runs 15 residues. V dropped 1 base and J dropped 4 bases, with 11 bases sitting between them. Germline CDR1 and CDR2: MNHNS and SASEGT. DNA for the CDR3: TGTGCCAGCAGTGAAGTAATGACCCCGAATCAGCCCCAGCATTTT. Encoded protein: CASSEVMTPNQPQHF.

The chain recombines TRBV18 with TRBJ1-5; D may be TRBD1 (6 bases). The CDR3 totals 16 residues. Germline CDR1 KGHSH, CDR2 LQKENI. V was cut by 3 bases and J by 0 bases, with 12 bases left in between. The chain's CDR3 is CASSPQDSDSNQPQHF. CDR3 sequence (DNA): TGTGCCAGCTCACCCCAGGACAGCGATAGCAATCAGCCCCAGCATTTT. The full variable domain, with the rest looked up from reference TRBV18 and TRBJ1-5, is NAGVMQNPRHLVRRRGQEARLRCSPMKGHSHVYWYRQLPEEGLKFMVYLQKENIIDESGMPKERFSAEFPKEGPSILRIQQVVRGDSAAYFCASSPQDSDSNQPQHFGDGTRLSIL.

This chain uses TRBV6-5 with TRBJ1-4; no clear D. The V end was cut by 10 bases, the J end by 4 bases, with 10 bases between. This CDR3 has 12 residues. CDR1 and CDR2 (germline): MNHEY, SVGAGI. The CDR3 loop reads CATHGLNEKLFF. DNA for the CDR3: TGTGCCACCCACGGCCTTAATGAAAAACTGTTTTTT.

The chain recombines TRBV28 with TRBJ2-7; TRBD2 agrees at 7 bases. Germline loops: CDR1 MDHEN, CDR2 SYDVKM. V was pared by 0 bases and J by 4 bases, with 9 bases of the junction left unmatched. The CDR3 covers 16 residues. The CDR3 sequence is CASSLWMGGVEYEQYF. The DNA for the CDR3 is TGTGCCAGCAGTTTATGGATGGGGGGGGTGGAGTACGAGCAGTACTTC. Together with reference TRBV28 and TRBJ2-7, the CDR3 gives the full variable domain: DVKVTQSSRYLVKRTGEKVFLECVQDMDHENMFWYRQDPGLGLRLIYFSYDVKMKEKGDIPEGYSVSREKKERFSLILESASTNQTSMYLCASSLWMGGVEYEQYFGPGTRLTVT.

CDR3 bases: TGTGCCAGTACCACCCAATACAACAGGGGACAAGCGGGAGAGCAGTACTTC. Its translation is CASTTQYNRGQAGEQYF. The rearrangement uses TRBV19 and TRBJ2-7; D is perhaps TRBD1 or TRBD2 (7 bases each). The length of the CDR3 is 17 residues. The V gene's germline CDR1 is LNHDA and CDR2 SQIVND (reference sequence). Trimming removed 7 bases at V and 7 bases at J, with 29 bases between. The variable domain in full, completed from reference TRBV19 and TRBJ2-7, reads DGGITQSPKYLFRKEGQNVTLSCEQNLNHDAMYWYRQDPGQGLRLIYYSQIVNDFQKGDIAEGYSVSREKKESFPLTVTSAQKNPTAFYLCASTTQYNRGQAGEQYFGPGTRLTVT.

The rearrangement links TRBV6-5 to TRBJ2-7; D not certain. The CDR3 loop spans 12 amino acids. V lost 6 bases and J 0 bases, leaving 6 bases between the germline ends. Germline V CDR1 and CDR2: MNHEY, SVGAGI. CDR3 coding DNA: TGTGCCAGCAGGCCTAGCTCCTACGAGCAGTACTTC. Protein sequence: CASRPSSYEQYF.

The V call is TRBV21-1, the J call TRBJ2-7; the table gives TRBD1 as D, unverified against the DNA. TRBV21-1 is recorded as a pseudogene. The CDR3 runs to 14 residues. As DNA, the CDR3 is TGTGCCAGCAGCAAAGGGACAGATTTCTACGAGCAGTACTTC. Residues: CASSKGTDFYEQYF.

This chain links TRBV7-3 with TRBJ2-1, with D hard to call. V gave up 4 bases and J gave up 7 bases, with 20 bases separating them. This CDR3 has 16 residues. CDR1 and CDR2 from the germline V gene are SGHTA and FQGTGA. Written as DNA, the CDR3 is TGTGCCAGCAGCTCATTAGCCGGCACTACCCGAAATGAGCAGTTCTTC. Amino acid sequence: CASSSLAGTTRNEQFF.

The chain combines TRBV7-2 with TRBJ2-7, with 9 nucleotides matching TRBD2. This CDR3 is 18 amino acids long. Germline values: CDR1 SGHTA, CDR2 FQGNSA. V gave up 1 base and J gave up 3 bases; unmatched junction bases: 13. The CDR3 is CASSLEPPGGRAHYEQYF. DNA for the CDR3: TGTGCCAGCAGCTTAGAACCCCCGGGCGGGAGGGCTCACTACGAGCAGTACTTC.